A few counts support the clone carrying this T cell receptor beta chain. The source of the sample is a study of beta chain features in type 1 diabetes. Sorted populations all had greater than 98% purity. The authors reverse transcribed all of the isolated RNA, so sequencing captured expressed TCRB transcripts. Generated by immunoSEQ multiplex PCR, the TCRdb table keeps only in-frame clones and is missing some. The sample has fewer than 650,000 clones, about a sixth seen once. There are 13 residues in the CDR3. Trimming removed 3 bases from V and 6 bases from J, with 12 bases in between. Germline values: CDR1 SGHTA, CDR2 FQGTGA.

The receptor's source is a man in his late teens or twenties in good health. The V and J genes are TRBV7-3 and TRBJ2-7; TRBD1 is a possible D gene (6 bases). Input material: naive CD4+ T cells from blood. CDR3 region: CASSFRQAGEQYF. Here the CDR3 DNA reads TGTGCCAGCAGCTTTAGACAGGCCGGCGAGCAGTACTTC.